This T cell receptor (beta chain) was sequenced for a study of cytomegalovirus exposure and HLA in healthy donors (dated by TCRdb to about 2017). For context, the study as a whole: According to an earlier analysis of several hundred of the donors, some 170 million T cells yielded 117 million unique TCR beta sequences and roughly 280 Gb of sequence data. An early release that covered about 600 HLA-typed donors contained about 290 gigabases of sequencing data and roughly 84 million unique TCR sequences. Of the roughly 400 genotyped donors, around 81% fell in the genetic ancestry cluster associated with self-reported Caucasian donors. The study was designed to test whether signatures of past pathogen exposure could be identified by cataloging public T cell receptors. The T cell repertoires of 700 or so subjects were profiled by immunosequencing and related to cytomegalovirus serostatus. A separate validation cohort of some 130 different subjects was used in addition to the roughly 670-subject first cohort. To predict cytomegalovirus infection status, the study combined high-throughput TCR immunosequencing, statistical association of individual TCRs with disease status, and machine learning. A later analysis re-examined previously published TCR beta repertoires from roughly 720 donors and added high-resolution HLA genotyping to investigate patterns of TCR occurrence. The later analysis used no new phenotypic data to find candidate immune exposures, relying instead on TCR beta sequences and their occurrence across donors. An earlier analysis of a few hundred of the donors applied high-throughput TCR beta sequencing to assess whether each TCR beta V gene segment acted as functional or pseudogenic. Donor age, sex, ethnicity and CMV serostatus were collected together with the repertoire data. A later genetic analysis used genome-wide SNP genotypes for about 60% of the roughly 670 donors, treating that subset as a discovery cohort. Every repertoire in the discovery cohort had been generated on one and the same sequencing platform. HLA typing included class I and class II loci at four-digit resolution. Typing coverage varied by locus: roughly 620-630 donors for A, B, C, DRB1 and DQB1; roughly 520 for DQA1; around 570 for DPA1; fewer than 480 for DPB1. Several DR-DQ haplotypes were handled as single units for association and clustering because linkage in the cohort was strong. Among 350 to 400 genotyped donors of the cohort, an average of approximately 250,000 unique TCR beta nucleotide sequences were sequenced per donor, roughly 18% of them non-productive. What the work shows at the level of the full study, not this receptor alone: The presence/absence analyses assumed that sequencing depth was roughly uniform across donors, and that assumption may not be true. The sequencing pipeline was judged likely to have produced a cluster of highly shared sequence variants as a technical artifact. Because HLA typing was unavailable for some donors at each locus, only the typed subset was used in association tests. According to a later analysis, TCR association rates differed among HLA loci, with DRB1 alleles showing the most associated TCRs and HLA-C alleles showing the fewest. Several of the top co-occurrence clusters appeared to be linked to parvovirus B19, influenza, CMV and Epstein-Barr virus, according to a later analysis. Three of the identified cytomegalovirus-associated TCR beta chains were confirmed in vitro to be specific for cytomegalovirus antigens. In an earlier analysis of 587 of the donors, most TCR beta V segments appeared in productive rearrangements about 90% or about 30% of the time, broadly matching IMGT annotations. Only TCR beta chains were sequenced in this cohort, and the absence of alpha or paired-chain data limited detectable features. Some IMGT-functional V segments, including TRBV6-2 and TRBV6-3, could not be told apart with the 87-base-pair reads, so those segments were excluded. When HLA alleles, especially DR and DQ, strongly co-occurred, TCR associations were difficult to assign to individual alleles. The only immune exposure information available for the cohort was CMV serostatus. In a later analysis, around 15,000 TCR beta sequences were associated with specific HLA alleles at a false discovery rate of 0.05. Compared with the roughly 700-donor mean, donors in an Asian-associated ancestry cluster had fewer N-insertions in productive TCRs, according to a later genetic analysis. A further reported finding was that TCR beta sequences accurately predicted the HLA-A and HLA-B alleles for most subjects in the first cohort. An association between a missense DCLRE1C variant and V-gene and J-gene trimming of TCR beta chains was found in a later genetic analysis and replicated in an independent cohort. The earlier analysis of approximately 590 of the donors excluded some 15 rarely observed V segments, including chromosome 9 orphons, because counts were too low. Cytomegalovirus status was reported to be diagnosed by the classifier with high specificity and sensitivity in both the original and validation cohorts. Most CMV-associated TCR beta chains appeared to be HLA-restricted in a later analysis, and the HLA associations seemed to be driven largely by CMV exposure. Most TCR sequences were observed very rarely across donors, whereas some public TCRs were present in many individuals. Linkage disequilibrium might explain the correlated functional status among segregating V segments, but an unknown experimental factor could not be excluded. In the study, approximately 160 TCR beta chains were listed as associated with cytomegalovirus. A later analysis found that HLA-associated TCR beta chains were more clonally expanded and had lower generation probabilities than equally common non-associated chains. The authors suggested that the approach could potentially be generalized to other disease states and immunological phenotypes.

Library preparation employed the immunoSEQ multiplex PCR assay. A mixture of 60 forward primers for TCR Vbeta segments and 13 reverse primers for TCR Jbeta segments was used in the multiplex PCR. The CDR3 region of rearranged TCR beta genes was amplified from genomic DNA with a multiplex PCR assay. The amplified TCR beta libraries were sequenced on the Illumina HiSeq System as 87-base-pair reads. Concerning the study's data processing: In a later analysis, approximately 74 million unique TCR beta chains were counted across the 666 repertoires, and roughly 11 million of these chains were shared by at least two donors. Raw reads were error-corrected and collapsed into unique sequences with a nearest-neighbor algorithm that merged closely related sequences to remove PCR and sequencing errors. To assign V, D and J gene segments, CDR3 sequences were aligned to IMGT reference sequences. Each retained sequence needed at least a six-nucleotide match to both a V gene segment and a J gene segment. A rearrangement counted as productive if the CDR3 had no stop codons and remained in frame with V and J, and every other rearrangement counted as non-productive. Following IMGT convention, CDR3 was defined as the stretch from the second conserved V-encoded cysteine up to the conserved J-encoded phenylalanine. Sequences without an unambiguous match to a single V gene segment were excluded from the earlier analysis of a few hundred of the donors. An earlier analysis of a few hundred of the donors classified V segments as functional when productive rearrangements were above 56.7% and as segregating when the standard deviation between donors was above 5%. A statistical classification framework was developed to diagnose cytomegalovirus status using the catalog of TCR beta chain sequences. In a later analysis, V and J genes were assigned by comparing TCR nucleotide sequences against IMGT/GENE-DB human TR gene sequences. The TCRdist pipeline was used in a later analysis to assign CDR3 sequences and most-parsimonious VDJ recombination scenarios. In a later analysis, each TCR beta chain was defined by its CDR3 amino acid sequence together with its V-gene family, and reads lacking a unique V-gene family were excluded. A later analysis removed 592 highly shared, low-generation-probability nucleotide sequences to deal with suspected cross-contamination and a sequencing artifact. In a later analysis, a clonal expansion index for each public chain was calculated from normalized within-repertoire ranks of inferred template counts. In a later analysis, generation probabilities were computed using a VDJ recombination model fitted to out-of-frame rearrangements, and the results were checked against IGoR. A later analysis scored TCR-TCR, TCR-HLA and TCR-CMV co-occurrence with hypergeometric tests, applying a repertoire-size bias correction to TCR pairs. A later analysis estimated false discovery rates by permuting HLA or CMV assignments 20 times. In a later analysis, co-occurring TCRs were grouped using DBSCAN, and TCRdist sequence similarity was added for clustering within HLA-allele-positive subsets. For co-occurrence clustering, repertoires with fewer than 30,000 or more than 120,000 public chains were excluded, along with four or five repertoires with anomalous nucleotide sharing. Sourced from immuneACCESS, this table was stored by TCRdb with only in-frame sequences that have V and J called. A share of the clones is absent; for the studies checked, an unresolved V gene accounts for under half, and the remainder has no known explanation. The V and J calls and the clone size are those of that table, but D and trimming were determined from the DNA. The sample table records about 200,000 clones; 12% of these occur just once. The top ten hold roughly 7.7% of the sample.

In the germline V gene, CDR1 corresponds to MDHEN and CDR2 to SYDVKM. The cysteine opens and the phenylalanine closes a CDR3 of 15 amino acids. Of the read, only the CDR3 DNA is kept; its 45 bases are in frame from base 1. The germline V and J ends show losses of 6 bases and 1 base respectively, and no gene match explains 4 bases of the junction. To note about this clone: Its binding antigen is unknown. One base away there is no much larger clone; base qualities are not given.

The cohort was made up of 666 healthy bone marrow donors. At the time of sampling, every cohort member was nominally healthy, though immune exposures that went unrecorded were likely present. The donor was CMV seropositive and was included in the group of some 290 seropositive cohort members. Every donor gave a peripheral blood sample, and the peripheral blood mononuclear cells from that sample were used for TCR beta sequencing. Genomic DNA extraction from the blood cell samples was performed with the Qiagen DNeasy Blood Extraction Kit. In this chain, TRBV28 is recombined with TRBJ2-1; TRBD1 agrees with 9 junctional bases. The receptor was isolated from a man aged 45-65 years in good health and CMV-seropositive. What was sequenced was PBMCs. Here the CDR3 is given as CASRGTGRSYNEQFF. The sequenced DNA is TGTGCCAGCAGGGGGACAGGGCGGTCCTACAATGAGCAGTTCTTC.